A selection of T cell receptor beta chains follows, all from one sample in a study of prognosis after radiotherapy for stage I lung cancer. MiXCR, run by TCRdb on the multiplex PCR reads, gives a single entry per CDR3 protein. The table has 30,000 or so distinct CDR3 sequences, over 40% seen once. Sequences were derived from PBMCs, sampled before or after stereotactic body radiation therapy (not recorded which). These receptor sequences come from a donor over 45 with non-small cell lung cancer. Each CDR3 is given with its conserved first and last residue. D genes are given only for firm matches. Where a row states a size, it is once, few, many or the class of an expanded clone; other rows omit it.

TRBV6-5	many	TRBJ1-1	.	TGTGCCAGCAGTTACTCGAACATACAAATAAATACTGAAGCTTTCTTT	CASSYSNIQINTEAFF
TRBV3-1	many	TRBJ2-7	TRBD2	TGTGCCAGCAGCCTAAGGACTAGCGGGGCCTCCTACGAGCAGTACTTC	CASSLRTSGASYEQYF
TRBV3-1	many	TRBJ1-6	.	TGTGCCAGCAGCCAAAACAGGGATTCACCCCTCCACTTT	CASSQNRDSPLHF
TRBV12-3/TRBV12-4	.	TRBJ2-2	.	TGTGCCAGCAGACCCGACTGGGGCCCGGGGACCGGGGAGCTGTTTTTT	CASRPDWGPGTGELFF
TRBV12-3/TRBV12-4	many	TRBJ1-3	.	TGTGCCAGCAGCCGACTACAAAACACCATATATTTT	CASSRLQNTIYF
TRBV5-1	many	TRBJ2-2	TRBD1	TGCGCCAGCAGCGAGGGACAGGGAACCGGGGAGCTGTTTTTT	CASSEGQGTGELFF
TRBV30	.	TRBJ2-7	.	TGTGCCTGGAGTGTATCAGCGGTATTCAGCGAGCAGTACTTC	CAWSVSAVFSEQYF
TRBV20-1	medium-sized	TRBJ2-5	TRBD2	TGCAGTGCCCACCCCCCGGGACTAGCGGGAGAGACCCAGTACTTC	CSAHPPGLAGETQYF
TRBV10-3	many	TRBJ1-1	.	TGTGCCATCAGTGATAGCCAGTGGAACACTGAAGCTTTCTTT	CAISDSQWNTEAFF
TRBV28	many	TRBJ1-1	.	TGTGCCAGCACAAGACCGGGTAGGACTGAAGCTTTCTTT	CASTRPGRTEAFF
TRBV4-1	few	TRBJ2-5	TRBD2	TGCGCCAGCAGCCACGGGGCCCCTCATCCGGGGCTAGCGGACCAAGAGACCCAGTACTTC	CASSHGAPHPGLADQETQYF
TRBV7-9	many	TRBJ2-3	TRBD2	TGTGCCAGCAGCTTAATGCGGGAGGCTAGCACAGATACGCAGTATTTT	CASSLMREASTDTQYF
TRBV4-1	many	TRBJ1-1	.	TGCGCCAGCAGCCTAGATGGGAGTTACACTGAAGCTTTCTTT	CASSLDGSYTEAFF
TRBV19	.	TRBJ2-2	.	TGTGCCAGTAGTATTCCGGGCGGTGAGGAGCTGTTTTTT	CASSIPGGEELFF
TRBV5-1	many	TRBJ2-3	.	TGCGCCAGCAGCCTAACGGGGCAGGGGGGACAAGATACGCAGTATTTT	CASSLTGQGGQDTQYF
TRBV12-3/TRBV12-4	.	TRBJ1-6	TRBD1	TGTGCCAGCAGTAGGACAGGGACCTTTGAGACACCCCTCCACTTT	CASSRTGTFETPLHF
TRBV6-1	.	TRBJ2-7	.	TGTGCCAGCAGTGAATCGCAGGGAAATTTATACGAGCAGTACTTC	CASSESQGNLYEQYF
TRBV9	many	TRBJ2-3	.	TGTGCCAGCAGCGTAGCCCCCGGTCGGGACACAGATACGCAGTATTTT	CASSVAPGRDTDTQYF
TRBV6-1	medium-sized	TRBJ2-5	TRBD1	TGTGCCAGCAGTCCAAGACGGGACAGGGGGAGAGAAGAGACCCAGTACTTC	CASSPRRDRGREETQYF
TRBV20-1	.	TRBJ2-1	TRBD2	TGCAGTGCTAGACTATATACCTGGACCATCGGGAGGAATGAGCAGTTCTTC	CSARLYTWTIGRNEQFF
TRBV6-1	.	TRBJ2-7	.	TGTGCCAGCAGATTAGCATGGGGCAGCTCCTACGAGCAGTACTTC	CASRLAWGSSYEQYF
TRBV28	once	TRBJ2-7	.	TGTGCCAGCAGTTTATCTACCGGGACATCGTCCCCAGGGGAGCAGTACTTC	CASSLSTGTSSPGEQYF
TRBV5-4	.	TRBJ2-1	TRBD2	TGTGCCAGCAGCCGGACTAGCGGGAGGGTGTGGGACGAGCAGTTCTTC	CASSRTSGRVWDEQFF
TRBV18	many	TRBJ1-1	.	TGTGCCAGCTCACAAAATCAGGGAATGAACACTGAAGCTTTCTTT	CASSQNQGMNTEAFF
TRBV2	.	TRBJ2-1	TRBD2	TGTGCCGGCAGGGAGGGACTAGCGGGAGGAGATGAGCAGTTCTTC	CAGREGLAGGDEQFF
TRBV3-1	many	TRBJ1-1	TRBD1	TGTGCCAGCAGCCAAACTGCAGGGGGGTGGGCTTTCTTT	CASSQTAGGWAFF
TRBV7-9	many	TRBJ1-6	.	TGTGCCAGCAGCGGCCGCGGGCCTGGCTCCTATAATTCACCCCTCCACTTT	CASSGRGPGSYNSPLHF
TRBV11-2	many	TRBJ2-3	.	TGTGCCAGCAGCTACGCTAGCACAGATACGCAGTATTTT	CASSYASTDTQYF